A single sample is the source of the 28 T cell receptor beta chains below, sequenced in a study of shared clonotypes between healthy human individuals. The data were produced by immunoSEQ multiplex PCR, yet TCRdb's version contains in-frame clones alone and is incomplete. The table includes about 2.4 million clones, 93% detected once. The material sequenced was naive CD4+ T cells from PBMCs. Indicated subset: CD45RA+ positively selected. Every receptor here comes from a man between 18 and 35 years old in good health. Some clones in this sample may be carry-over from other donors' samples.

This clone appeared once. The V gene is TRBV11-1, the J gene TRBJ1-1; D possibly corresponds to TRBD1 (5 bases). Looked up from germline, CDR1 is SGHAT and CDR2 is FQDESV (reference sequence). V lost 3 bases to trimming and J lost 4 bases, with 12 bases between them. The CDR3 length is 14 residues. CDR3 sequence: CASSLGGTVTEAFF. CDR3 coding DNA: TGTGCCAGCAGCTTGGGGGGAACGGTCACTGAAGCTTTCTTT.

The DNA of the CDR3 is TGTGCCAGCAGCGTAGGGTCTAGCGGGAGTGGAGAGACCCAGTACTTC. Translated: CASSVGSSGSGETQYF. The V call is TRBV9, the J call TRBJ2-5; 10 positions agree with TRBD2. Germline assignment: CDR1 SGDLS and CDR2 YYNGEE. Trimming cost V 0 bases and J 4 bases; bases outside gene matches: 6. The CDR3 loop spans 16 amino acids.

The genes are TRBV2 and TRBJ2-1, with D possibly TRBD2 on 5 matching bases. V gave up 6 bases and J gave up 2 bases, with 11 bases separating them. Germline V gene lookup returns CDR1 SNHLY and CDR2 FYNNEI. The CDR3 has 14 residues. The CDR3 is CASRGVVTYNEQFF. CDR3 in DNA: TGTGCCAGCAGGGGAGTAGTAACCTACAATGAGCAGTTCTTC.

The chain links TRBV10-3 to TRBJ2-1; 7 nucleotides agree with TRBD2. Germline lookup yields CDR1 ENHRY and CDR2 SYGVKD. The ends lost 10 bases at V and 9 bases at J; junction bases unmatched: 12. The CDR3 loop spans 13 amino acids. This chain's CDR3 is CATVQERGSEQFF. DNA for the CDR3: TGTGCCACGGTGCAGGAGCGGGGTAGTGAGCAGTTCTTC.

The chain carries TRBV30 and TRBJ1-6; perhaps TRBD1 as D (5 bases). Germline-derived CDR1 and CDR2 are GTSNPN and SVGIG (reference sequence). The CDR3 covers 16 residues. V lost 0 bases and J lost 4, with 13 bases in between. The CDR3 bases are TGTGCCTGGAGTGTTTGGGACGGGAGGTATAATTCACCCCTCCACTTT. Its translation: CAWSVWDGRYNSPLHF.

This clone has just one count. The genes are TRBV19 and TRBJ2-1; 11 bases are shared with TRBD2. The V gene's germline CDR1 is LNHDA and CDR2 SQIVND (reference sequence). The CDR3 has 12 residues. Unmatched junction bases numbered 9, after V lost 7 bases and J lost 16 bases. This CDR3 is CASNGLAGPTFF. The CDR3 coding sequence is TGTGCCAGTAACGGACTAGCGGGCCCAACCTTCTTC.

The chain uses TRBV4-2 and TRBJ1-1; the match to TRBD1 covers 9 bases. V was pared by 3 bases and J by 1 base, with 6 bases of the junction left unmatched. Germline V gene lookup returns CDR1 LGHNA and CDR2 YNFKEQ. This CDR3 has 16 amino acids. The CDR3 reads CASSHTGGAANTEAFF. In DNA, the CDR3 is TGTGCCAGCAGCCATACAGGGGGCGCGGCGAACACTGAAGCTTTCTTT.

The J gene is TRBJ2-1, the V gene TRBV5-5; D is unresolved. Germline V gene lookup returns CDR1 SGHKS and CDR2 YYEKEE (reference sequence). The CDR3 loop spans 15 amino acids. Deletions cut 0 bases from V and 0 bases from J, with 7 bases between. CDR3 sequence reads: CASSLGAGSYNEQFF. CDR3 bases: TGTGCCAGCAGCTTGGGGGCAGGCTCCTACAATGAGCAGTTCTTC.

This clone was seen once. The J gene is TRBJ1-1, the V gene TRBV6-1; the D gene is possibly TRBD1 (5 bases). Trimming removed 3 bases from V and 0 bases from J, with 17 bases in between. Germline V lookup: CDR1 MNHNS, CDR2 SASEGT. The CDR3 spans 17 residues. The CDR3 DNA is TGTGCCAGCAGTGACCCTTTGGGGGTTTACATGAACACTGAAGCTTTCTTT. Translated: CASSDPLGVYMNTEAFF.

In DNA, the CDR3 is TGTGCCAGCTCACCCGTAAGCGGGAGTCTGCTCGAGCAGTACTTC. It is translated as CASSPVSGSLLEQYF. The chain links TRBV18 to TRBJ2-7, with 8 bases aligning to TRBD2. Germline V gives CDR1 KGHSH, CDR2 LQKENI. This CDR3 has 15 amino acids. V was pared by 3 bases and J by 6 bases, with 10 bases of the junction left unmatched. Full variable domain (rest looked up from reference TRBV18 and TRBJ2-7): NAGVMQNPRHLVRRRGQEARLRCSPMKGHSHVYWYRQLPEEGLKFMVYLQKENIIDESGMPKERFSAEFPKEGPSILRIQQVVRGDSAAYFCASSPVSGSLLEQYFGPGTRLTVT.

V and J are TRBV6-6 and TRBJ2-7; the D gene is possibly TRBD1 (5 bases). The V and J ends lost 6 bases and 2 bases respectively, with 17 bases between them. CDR1 MNHNY and CDR2 SVGAGI come from the germline V gene (reference sequence). CDR3 length: 15 residues. The CDR3 bases are TGTGCCAGCAGCCCAACGACAGTCATGGCCTACGAGCAGTACTTC. Amino acids: CASSPTTVMAYEQYF.

The chain uses TRBV28 and TRBJ2-1; D is uncertain. The CDR3 extends over 11 amino acids. Per the germline V gene, CDR1 is MDHEN and CDR2 is SYDVKM. V lost 6 bases to trimming and J lost 5 bases, with 5 bases between them. CDR3 amino acids: CASRVHNEQFF. The CDR3 nucleotides are TGTGCCAGCAGGGTACACAATGAGCAGTTCTTC.

The rearrangement links TRBV28 to TRBJ2-7, with D uncertain. Germline lookup yields CDR1 MDHEN and CDR2 SYDVKM. The V end was cut by 7 bases, the J end by 4 bases, with 23 bases between. This CDR3 has 16 residues. For the CDR3, the DNA is TGTGCCAGCACCTCACCTCAACCGGCCAGAGCATACGAGCAGTACTTC. This codes for CASTSPQPARAYEQYF.

The chain has TRBV4-1 and TRBJ2-1; TRBD1 agrees at 11 bases. The CDR3 has 14 residues. Trimming at V came to 6 bases and at J to 6 bases, leaving 4 bases not matched to a gene. Germline CDR1 reads MGHRA; CDR2 reads YSYEKL. This CDR3 reads CASRPGQGGNEQFF. CDR3 sequence (DNA): TGCGCCAGCAGACCGGGACAGGGGGGCAATGAGCAGTTCTTC.

This chain links TRBV9 with TRBJ2-5; 11 positions match TRBD2. V lost 4 bases to trimming and J lost 5 bases; unmatched junction nucleotides: 10. CDR3 length: 16 amino acids. Germline CDR1 SGDLS, CDR2 YYNGEE. CDR3 coding DNA: TGTGCCAGCAGCCCTGGGACTAGCGGAGGGGGGGAGACCCAGTACTTC. Amino acid sequence: CASSPGTSGGGETQYF.

The chain links TRBV27 to TRBJ1-1; D unresolved. Trimming removed 1 base from V and 4 bases from J, with 19 bases in between. The CDR3 loop spans 17 amino acids. Germline lookup yields CDR1 MNHEY and CDR2 SMNVEV (reference sequence). This chain's CDR3 is CASSLLSVGQPSTEAFF. The CDR3 DNA reads as TGTGCCAGCAGTTTATTGTCCGTAGGTCAGCCTAGCACTGAAGCTTTCTTT.

This chain joins TRBV7-3 and TRBJ2-5, with D perhaps being TRBD1 or TRBD2 (5 bases each). Germline CDR1 is SGHTA and CDR2 is FQGTGA. V lost 4 bases and J 5 bases, leaving 17 bases between the germline ends. There are 15 residues in the CDR3. DNA of the CDR3: TGTGCCAGCAGCTCCATGCCGGGGACGGAGGAGACCCAGTACTTC. It is translated as CASSSMPGTEETQYF.

This clone has just one count. The genes are TRBV11-3 and TRBJ2-1; the D is unclear. Germline V lookup: CDR1 SGHNT, CDR2 YENEEA. The CDR3 is 14 amino acids. V lost 1 base and J lost 9, with 13 bases in between. CDR3 sequence reads: CASSLASVNVEQFF. CDR3 nucleotide sequence: TGTGCCAGCAGCTTAGCCTCGGTAAATGTTGAGCAGTTCTTC.

V usage is TRBV15 and J usage is TRBJ2-3, with 7 bases fitting TRBD1. This CDR3 has 17 amino acids. V lost 5 bases and J lost 2; bases outside the gene matches: 13. Germline lookup yields CDR1 LNHNV and CDR2 YYDKDF (reference sequence). In nucleotides, the CDR3 is TGTGCCACCAGCGACCCGACACAGGGGCGATACACAGATACGCAGTATTTT. This translates into CATSDPTQGRYTDTQYF.

V is TRBV28 and J is TRBJ2-2, with 10 bases aligning to TRBD2. Germline CDR1 is MDHEN and CDR2 is SYDVKM. The CDR3 is 14 residues long. V lost 10 bases and J lost 5; bases outside the gene matches: 7. As DNA, the CDR3 is TGTGCCATCCAAGCGGGAGGGAGTACCGGGGAGCTGTTTTTT. Translating gives CAIQAGGSTGELFF.

V is TRBV2 and J is TRBJ2-7; D not certain. The CDR3 has 15 amino acids. Germline assignment: CDR1 SNHLY and CDR2 FYNNEI. The ends were cut back, 2 bases at V and 2 bases at J, with 13 bases in the middle. CDR3 coding DNA: TGTGCCAGCAGTGAATTGCTACGGAAACCCTACGAGCAGTACTTC. It codes for CASSELLRKPYEQYF.

The chain combines TRBV5-6 with TRBJ2-7; tentative D call: TRBD1 (5 bases). This CDR3 region has 14 residues. CDR1 SGHDT and CDR2 YYEEEE come from the germline V gene. Trimming stripped 0 bases from V and 6 bases from J, with 13 bases between. CDR3 in DNA: TGTGCCAGCAGCTTGGCAGGGTCCCGCCTCGAGCAGTACTTC. The encoded protein is CASSLAGSRLEQYF. The whole variable domain, filled in from reference TRBV5-6 and TRBJ2-7, reads DAGVTQSPTHLIKTRGQQVTLRCSPKSGHDTVSWYQQALGQGPQFIFQYYEEEERQRGNFPDRFSGHQFPNYSSELNVNALLLGDSALYLCASSLAGSRLEQYFGPGTRLTVT.

The chain combines TRBV7-9 with TRBJ2-5; TRBD1 is a possible D gene (7 bases). V lost 2 bases to trimming and J lost 3 bases, with 13 bases between them. In germline, CDR1 is SEHNR, CDR2 FQNEAQ (reference sequence). The CDR3 has 15 amino acids. CDR3 sequence: CASSLQGGTEETQYF. The CDR3 region has the DNA TGTGCCAGCAGCTTACAGGGCGGGACAGAAGAGACCCAGTACTTC. Full variable domain (rest looked up from reference TRBV7-9 and TRBJ2-5): DTGVSQNPRHKITKRGQNVTFRCDPISEHNRLYWYRQTLGQGPEFLTYFQNEAQLEKSRLLSDRFSAERPKGSFSTLEIQRTEQGDSAMYLCASSLQGGTEETQYFGPGTRLLVL.

The chain recombines TRBV25-1 with TRBJ2-1, with D perhaps TRBD1 or TRBD2 (5 bases each). The V and J ends lost 5 bases and 10 bases respectively, with 12 bases between them. The CDR3 contains 12 residues. Germline values: CDR1 MGHDK, CDR2 SYGVNS. DNA of the CDR3: TGTGCCAGCAGTTCCTTAGAGGGGGAGCAGTTCTTC. Its translation: CASSSLEGEQFF.

Concerning this clone: Distinct nucleotide sequences in the sample also encode this CDR3. The V call is TRBV6-1, the J call TRBJ2-7; 9 nucleotides match TRBD1. The V segment lost 5 bases and the J segment 3 bases; nucleotides outside the gene matches: 5. Germline V gene lookup returns CDR1 MNHNS and CDR2 SASEGT. The CDR3 covers 14 residues. CDR3: CASSKGQGSYEQYF. As DNA, the CDR3 is TGTGCCAGCAGTAAAGGACAGGGGAGCTACGAGCAGTACTTC.

CDR3 sequence (DNA): TGTGCCAGCAGTTTTGGTCCCGGGGAGCTGTTTTTT. Translated, it gives CASSFGPGELFF. The chain recombines TRBV28 with TRBJ2-2; D unclear. This CDR3 comprises 12 residues. The germline V and J ends were trimmed by 3 bases and 6 bases, with 5 bases remaining between them. Per the germline V gene, CDR1 is MDHEN and CDR2 is SYDVKM.

J is TRBJ2-3 and V is TRBV2; D perhaps matches TRBD2 (6 bases). V lost 3 bases, J lost 8 bases, and 12 bases lay in between. The CDR3 totals 13 residues. Germline-derived CDR1 and CDR2 are SNHLY and FYNNEI. CDR3 protein: CASSDAGPGTQYF. The CDR3 nucleotides read TGTGCCAGCAGTGATGCGGGGCCTGGTACGCAGTATTTT.

The CDR3 nucleotides are TGTGCCAGCAGTAAGACCGGGACAGGGACCGAGCAGTACTTC. Protein sequence: CASSKTGTGTEQYF. The J gene is TRBJ2-5, the V gene TRBV6-5, with 9 bases that match TRBD1. The DNA end is more similar to TRBJ2-7, so the J call may be wrong. In germline, CDR1 is MNHEY, CDR2 SVGAGI. The CDR3 runs to 14 residues.